This is a list of T cell receptor beta chains from one sample in a study of cytomegalovirus exposure and HLA in healthy donors. The assay was immunoSEQ multiplex PCR, and TCRdb's table has in-frame clones only and misses some. Found here are around 200,000 clones; the top ten clones hold roughly 0.83%. Input material: PBMCs. Every receptor here comes from a woman aged 18 to 35 in good health and CMV-seropositive. CDR3s include the opening cysteine and the closing phenylalanine or tryptophan. D genes are given only for firm matches.

J gene	D gene	V gene	CDR3 protein	CDR3 DNA
TRBJ2-1	TRBD1	TRBV5-6	CASSLRDRVDNEQFF	TGTGCCAGCAGCCTCCGGGACAGGGTAGACAATGAGCAGTTCTTC
TRBJ2-3	-	TRBV6-1	CATWYPDSKDTQYF	TGTGCCACCTGGTACCCGGACAGTAAAGATACGCAGTATTTT
TRBJ1-1	TRBD1	TRBV4-3	CASSYRSGQVVEAFF	TGCGCCAGCAGCTACCGATCAGGACAGGTTGTTGAAGCTTTCTTT
TRBJ2-3	TRBD2	TRBV9	CASSSPGLASSTDTQYF	TGTGCCAGCAGCTCCCCGGGACTAGCGTCTAGCACAGATACGCAGTATTTT
TRBJ2-7	TRBD2	TRBV7-6	CASRDRTSLLGYEQYF	TGTGCCAGCAGAGACAGGACTAGCCTTTTAGGCTACGAGCAGTACTTC
TRBJ2-7	TRBD1	TRBV7-8	CASSLGTGGREQYF	TGTGCCAGCAGCTTAGGGACAGGGGGCCGGGAGCAGTACTTC
TRBJ2-2	-	TRBV5-6	CASRSQGYTGELFF	TGTGCCAGCAGATCCCAGGGGTACACCGGGGAGCTGTTTTTT
TRBJ2-2	-	TRBV15	CATSRDPGSGELFF	TGTGCCACCAGCAGAGATCCGGGGTCCGGGGAGCTGTTTTTT
TRBJ1-3	-	TRBV2	CASTNPGGPGNTIYF	TGTGCCAGCACCAACCCCGGAGGGCCTGGAAACACCATATATTTT
TRBJ2-7	TRBD1	TRBV19	CASTRSTGRTYEQYF	TGTGCCAGTACTCGATCGACAGGGCGAACCTACGAGCAGTACTTC
TRBJ1-2	-	TRBV10-3	CAISESAGNTDYGYTF	TGTGCCATCAGTGAGTCGGCAGGCAACACTGACTATGGCTACACCTTC
TRBJ2-3	-	TRBV21-1	CASAHRTSGRATDTQYF	TGTGCCAGCGCCCACCGGACTAGCGGGAGGGCCACAGATACGCAGTATTTT
TRBJ1-1	-	TRBV7-9	CASSFTGNTEAFF	TGTGCCAGCAGCTTCACAGGGAACACTGAAGCTTTCTTT
TRBJ1-1	-	TRBV25-1	CASSAFDRSEAFF	TGTGCCAGCAGTGCCTTTGACAGGTCTGAAGCTTTCTTT
TRBJ2-7	TRBD1	TRBV5-6	CASKTGTRGPYEQYF	TGTGCCAGCAAGACCGGGACCAGGGGGCCTTACGAGCAGTACTTC
TRBJ2-5	TRBD2	TRBV7-9	CATLDRGTSGPQETQYF	TGTGCCACCCTAGACCGAGGGACTAGCGGCCCCCAGGAGACCCAGTACTTC
TRBJ1-1	-	TRBV7-3	CASSLGPRGYTEAFF	TGTGCCAGCAGCTTAGGGCCAAGGGGCTACACTGAAGCTTTCTTT
TRBJ2-4	-	TRBV10-3	CAISEPGTHQYF	TGTGCCATCAGTGAGCCCGGGACTCATCAGTACTTC
TRBJ1-2	TRBD1	TRBV7-2	CASSPSVFGQGQGYTF	TGTGCCAGCAGCCCATCGGTCTTTGGACAGGGACAAGGCTACACCTTC
TRBJ1-1	-	TRBV6-1	CASSAPSFTGSFPGTEAFF	TGTGCCAGCAGTGCCCCCTCTTTTACAGGGAGTTTTCCGGGGACTGAAGCTTTCTTT
TRBJ2-1	TRBD1	TRBV30	CAWKIPGQGNNEQFF	TGTGCCTGGAAAATTCCGGGACAGGGAAACAATGAGCAGTTCTTC
TRBJ1-2	-	TRBV10-3	CAISADTNYGYTF	TGTGCCATCAGTGCCGACACTAACTATGGCTACACCTTC
TRBJ2-7	-	TRBV5-4	CASSLGLRGGAYEQYF	TGTGCCAGCAGCTTGGGGCTTCGTGGGGGGGCTTACGAGCAGTACTTC
TRBJ1-5	TRBD1	TRBV7-9	CASSLDRGSNQPQHF	TGTGCCAGCAGCTTAGACAGGGGGAGCAATCAGCCCCAGCATTTT
TRBJ1-2	-	TRBV30	CAWKGGPSNYGYTF	TGTGCCTGGAAGGGGGGGCCCTCTAACTATGGCTACACCTTC
TRBJ1-3	TRBD1	TRBV30	CACDRTGPGPIYF	TGTGCCTGCGACCGGACAGGGCCCGGGCCCATATATTTT
TRBJ2-6	-	TRBV27	CASTTPGAGANVLTF	TGTGCCAGCACCACGCCGGGGGCTGGGGCCAACGTCCTGACTTTC
TRBJ1-1	-	TRBV18	CASSPTAGFGTEAFF	TGTGCCAGCTCACCAACAGCAGGGTTCGGAACTGAAGCTTTCTTT
TRBJ1-5	-	TRBV7-9	CASSPQGNQPQHF	TGTGCCAGCAGCCCTCAGGGTAATCAGCCCCAGCATTTT
TRBJ1-3	TRBD1	TRBV4-2	CASSQGTGEPSSGNTIYF	TGTGCCAGCAGCCAAGGGACAGGAGAACCAAGCTCTGGAAACACCATATATTTT
TRBJ1-5	TRBD1	TRBV5-5	CASSPGTGGNQPQHF	TGTGCCAGCAGTCCCGGGACAGGGGGCAATCAGCCCCAGCATTTT
TRBJ2-5	-	TRBV2	CASSVTEETQYF	TGTGCCAGCAGTGTTACGGAAGAGACCCAGTACTTC
TRBJ1-2	TRBD1	TRBV7-9	CASSLLTGDYGYTF	TGTGCCAGCAGCCTACTGACAGGGGACTATGGCTACACCTTC
TRBJ2-2	TRBD1	TRBV30	CAWSAQGETGELFF	TGTGCCTGGAGTGCACAGGGGGAGACCGGGGAGCTGTTTTTT
TRBJ2-5	-	TRBV7-2	CASSPSRGTQYF	TGTGCCAGCAGCCCATCACGGGGGACCCAGTACTTC
TRBJ2-7	TRBD2	TRBV5-1	CASSPGTNYEQYF	TGCGCCAGCAGCCCCGGGACTAACTACGAGCAGTACTTC
TRBJ2-3	TRBD2	TRBV27	CASSLSGLAGTVYDTQYF	TGTGCCAGCAGTTTATCAGGCCTAGCGGGGACGGTATACGATACGCAGTATTTT
TRBJ1-2	TRBD1	TRBV25-1	CASSEYLGTGYGYTF	TGTGCCAGCAGTGAATATCTGGGGACAGGGTACGGCTACACCTTC
TRBJ1-2	-	TRBV19	CASSMGQNYGYTF	TGTGCCAGTAGTATGGGACAAAACTATGGCTACACCTTC
TRBJ2-3	TRBD1	TRBV15	CATSRAGQGTDTQYF	TGTGCCACCAGCAGAGCGGGACAGGGCACAGATACGCAGTATTTT
TRBJ2-1	-	TRBV6-5	CASSLSGNEQFF	TGTGCCAGCAGCCTCAGCGGGAATGAGCAGTTCTTC
TRBJ2-7	TRBD1	TRBV6-1	CASRKDRGAYEQYF	TGTGCCAGCAGGAAAGACAGGGGAGCCTACGAGCAGTACTTC
TRBJ2-7	-	TRBV7-4	CASSPDSFGSYEQYF	TGTGCCAGCAGCCCCGATTCATTCGGGTCCTACGAGCAGTACTTC
TRBJ2-6	TRBD2	TRBV30	CAWGGGAGANVLTF	TGTGCCTGGGGGGGAGGGGCTGGGGCCAACGTCCTGACTTTC
TRBJ2-1	TRBD2	TRBV9	CASSPDGSGGDEQFF	TGTGCCAGCAGCCCAGATGGTAGCGGGGGGGATGAGCAGTTCTTC
TRBJ2-1	TRBD2	TRBV9	CASSGRGSGGLDEQFF	TGTGCCAGCAGCGGCCGGGGAAGCGGGGGGTTAGATGAGCAGTTCTTC
TRBJ1-5	-	TRBV5-5	CASSFFGNQPQHF	TGTGCCAGCAGCTTTTTCGGCAATCAGCCCCAGCATTTT
TRBJ1-2	-	TRBV30	CAWSVPIDWVTF	TGTGCCTGGAGTGTACCGATAGACTGGGTAACCTTC
TRBJ2-1	TRBD2	TRBV15	CATSRPEGLAGSNEQFF	TGTGCCACCAGCAGACCTGAGGGACTAGCGGGCAGCAATGAGCAGTTCTTC
TRBJ2-5	TRBD2	TRBV2	CASSQSGGGETQYF	TGTGCCAGCAGCCAAAGCGGGGGCGGAGAGACCCAGTACTTC
TRBJ1-2	-	TRBV5-6	CASSLAYGGDYGYTF	TGTGCCAGCAGCTTGGCCTACGGGGGTGACTATGGCTACACCTTC
TRBJ2-5	-	TRBV7-2	CASSGRGETQYF	TGTGCCAGCAGCGGGAGAGGGGAGACCCAGTACTTC
TRBJ2-1	TRBD1	TRBV7-2	CASSFPGQGIVNEQFF	TGTGCCAGCAGCTTTCCGGGACAGGGGATAGTCAATGAGCAGTTCTTC
TRBJ1-2	-	TRBV7-2	CASSLATWIGRKANYGYTF	TGTGCCAGCAGCTTAGCAACCTGGATAGGGAGGAAAGCTAACTATGGCTACACCTTC